This T cell receptor beta chain was recorded in a study of T cells in Graves' hyperthyroidism and ophthalmopathy. This clonotype has a count of ten or more. In germline, CDR1 is SGHRS, CDR2 YFSETQ. J gave up 5 bases and V 1 base, and 7 bases lay outside the gene matches. The CDR3 consists of 15 residues. RNA transcripts gave rise to amplified TCR beta CDR3 regions. The study used the HTBI primer set for a first-round RT-PCR of the TCR CDR3. TCRdb itself ran the multiplex PCR reads through MiXCR, one entry per CDR3 protein. The table records 450,000 to 700,000 distinct CDR3 sequences, 46% of them present only once.

What was sequenced was peripheral blood or thyroid tissue (not recorded which). This TCR was recovered from an adult woman with Graves' disease, either hyperthyroidism or ophthalmopathy (not recorded which). The chain couples TRBV5-1 to TRBJ2-7; TRBD1 matches 9 bases. The CDR3 DNA reads TGCGCCAGCAGCTTGCAGGGGACAGGGCTTGACGAGCAGTACTTC. Amino acids: CASSLQGTGLDEQYF.